The following is a T cell receptor beta chain sequence with its context. The CDR3 spans 13 residues. Germline CDR1 KGHSH, CDR2 LQKENI. The V gene lost 1 base and the J gene lost 3 bases, with 7 bases spanning the gap. This table comes from immunoSEQ multiplex PCR, and its TCRdb copy is limited to in-frame clones, with some not included. The repertoire holds roughly 110,000 clones, with about 90% as singletons. The sample belongs to a study of T cell changes during pregnancy in multiple sclerosis. The material was peripheral blood, obtained before pregnancy. This chain connects TRBV18 to TRBJ2-7; D ambiguous. The clonotype comes from a female donor with multiple sclerosis, enrolled in a pregnancy study. The CDR3 DNA sequence: TGTGCCAGCTCACCACTTATAAACTACGAGCAGTACTTC. Translated, it gives CASSPLINYEQYF.